This T cell receptor (beta chain) came from a study of CD8+ T cells in alopecia areata. Study overall: Treated individuals took tofacitinib by mouth, 5 to 10 mg twice daily. Study-level points and caveats: Tissue-resident alphabeta T cells belonging to normal skin likewise get sequenced within scalp specimens. Scalp and blood samples kept many expanded lesional clones throughout tofacitinib.

In each case, RNA was isolated and then reverse transcribed into cDNA as the sequencing template. Method: immunoSEQ multiplex PCR; TCRdb's copy keeps in-frame clones and lacks some. This table holds about 140,000 clones, approximately 86% found once. As concerns this clone: No antigen is known for it.

This sample's treatment: oral pan-JAK inhibitor, 5-10 mg twice daily. Alopecia areata patients provided lesional scalp punch biopsies and peripheral blood. CDR1 is SGDLS and CDR2 is YYNGEE in the germline V gene. V lost 5 bases to trimming and J lost 5 bases, with 10 bases between them. The CDR3 sequence is 12 residues long. The chain combines TRBV9 with TRBJ1-1; a possible D gene is TRBD1 (6 bases). This receptor was identified in a human donor with alopecia areata. Sequencing was performed on CD8+ T cells sorted from blood, taken at week 4, from a patient treated with tofacitinib. The CDR3 DNA sequence: TGTGCCAGCAGTGGGGGGCATACTGAAGCTTTCTTT. It encodes CASSGGHTEAFF.